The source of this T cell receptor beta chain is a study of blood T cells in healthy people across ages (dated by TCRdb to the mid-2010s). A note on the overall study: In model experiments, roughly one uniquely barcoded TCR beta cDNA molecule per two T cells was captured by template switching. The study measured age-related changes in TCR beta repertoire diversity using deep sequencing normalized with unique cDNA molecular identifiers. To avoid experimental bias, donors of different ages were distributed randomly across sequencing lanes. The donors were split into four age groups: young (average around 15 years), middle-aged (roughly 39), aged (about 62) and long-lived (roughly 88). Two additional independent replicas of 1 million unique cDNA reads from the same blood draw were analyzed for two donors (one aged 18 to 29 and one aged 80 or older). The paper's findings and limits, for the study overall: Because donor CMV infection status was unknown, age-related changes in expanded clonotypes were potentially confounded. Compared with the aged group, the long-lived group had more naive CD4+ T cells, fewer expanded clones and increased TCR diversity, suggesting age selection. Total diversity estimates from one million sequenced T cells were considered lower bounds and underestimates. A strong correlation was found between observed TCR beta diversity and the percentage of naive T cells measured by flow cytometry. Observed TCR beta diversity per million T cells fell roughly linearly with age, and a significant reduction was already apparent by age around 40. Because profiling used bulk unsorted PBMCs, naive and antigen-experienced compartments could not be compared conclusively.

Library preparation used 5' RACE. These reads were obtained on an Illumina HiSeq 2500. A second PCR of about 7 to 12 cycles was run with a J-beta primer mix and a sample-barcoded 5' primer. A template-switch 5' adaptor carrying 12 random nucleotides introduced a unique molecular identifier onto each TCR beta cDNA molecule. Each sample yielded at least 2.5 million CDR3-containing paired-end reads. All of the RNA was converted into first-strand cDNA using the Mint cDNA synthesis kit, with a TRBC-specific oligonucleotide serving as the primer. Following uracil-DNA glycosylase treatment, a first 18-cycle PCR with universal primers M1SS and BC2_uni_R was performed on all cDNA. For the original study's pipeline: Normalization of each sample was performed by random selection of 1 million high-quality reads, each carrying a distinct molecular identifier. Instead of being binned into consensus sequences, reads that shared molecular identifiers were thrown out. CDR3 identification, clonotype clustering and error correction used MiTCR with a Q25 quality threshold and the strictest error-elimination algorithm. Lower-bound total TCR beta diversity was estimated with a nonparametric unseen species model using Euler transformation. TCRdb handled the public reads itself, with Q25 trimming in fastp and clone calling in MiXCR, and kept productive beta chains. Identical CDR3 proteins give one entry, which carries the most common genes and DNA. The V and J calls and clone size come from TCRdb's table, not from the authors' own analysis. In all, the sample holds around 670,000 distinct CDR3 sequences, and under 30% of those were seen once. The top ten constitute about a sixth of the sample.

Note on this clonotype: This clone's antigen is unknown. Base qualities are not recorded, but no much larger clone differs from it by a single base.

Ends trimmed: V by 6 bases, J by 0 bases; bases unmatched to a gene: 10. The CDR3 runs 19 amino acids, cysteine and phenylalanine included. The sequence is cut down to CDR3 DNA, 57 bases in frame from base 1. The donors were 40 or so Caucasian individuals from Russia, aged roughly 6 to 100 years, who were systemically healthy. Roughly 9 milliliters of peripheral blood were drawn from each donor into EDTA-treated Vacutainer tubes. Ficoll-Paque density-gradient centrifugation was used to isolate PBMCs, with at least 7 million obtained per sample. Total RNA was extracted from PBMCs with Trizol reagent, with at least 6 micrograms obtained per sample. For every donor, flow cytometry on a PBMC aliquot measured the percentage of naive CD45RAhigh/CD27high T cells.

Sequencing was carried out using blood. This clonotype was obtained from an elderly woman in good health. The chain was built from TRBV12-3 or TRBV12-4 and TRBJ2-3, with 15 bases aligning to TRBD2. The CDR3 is CASSLGLAGGYVSTDTQYF. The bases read TGTGCCAGCAGCCTCGGACTAGCGGGGGGGTATGTGAGCACAGATACGCAGTATTTT.